The 25 T cell receptor beta chains presented below share a single source sample, sequenced in a study of T-cell memory formation after mild COVID-19. TCRdb re-called the 5' RACE reads with MiXCR, one entry per CDR3 protein. The sample carries about 130,000 distinct CDR3 sequences, approximately 16% recorded once. Material: PBMCs or a T cell subset sorted from them (not recorded which). Source of these receptors: an adult woman who had mild COVID-19 (a few samples of this study predate the infection). Cell type and time point are not known.

This chain connects TRBV14 to TRBJ1-1; the D is unclear. The CDR3 covers 13 residues. CDR1 is SGHDN, CDR2 FVKESK, per germline. The V gene lost 0 bases and the J gene lost 10 bases, with 12 bases spanning the gap. CDR3 protein: CASSQDQAFPAFF. CDR3 nucleotide sequence: TGTGCCAGCAGCCAAGATCAGGCTTTCCCAGCTTTCTTT.

This clonotype was counted only a few times. V is TRBV27 and J is TRBJ2-1; TRBD2 aligns across 7 bases. Trimming at V came to 5 bases and at J to 3 bases, leaving 7 bases not matched to a gene. Germline assignment: CDR1 MNHEY and CDR2 SMNVEV (reference sequence). The CDR3 runs to 15 residues. In DNA, the CDR3 is TGTGCCAGCAGTCCTCCTAGCGGCTTCTACAATGAGCAGTTCTTC. It specifies CASSPPSGFYNEQFF.

The J gene is TRBJ1-6, the V gene TRBV20-1; unclear D gene. CDR3 size: 15 residues. With 4 bases removed from V and 4 bases from J, the gap between germline ends came to 14 bases. CDR1 and CDR2 from the germline V gene are DFQATT and SNEGSKA (reference sequence). The CDR3 region has the DNA TGCAGTGCTACCCTAGAAGTACAATATAATTCACCCCTCCACTTT. Translating gives CSATLEVQYNSPLHF.

In its sample, this clonotype was seen a few times. The chain has TRBV4-1 and TRBJ2-1; the D gene could be TRBD1 or TRBD2 (5 bases each). Trimming cost V 0 bases and J 10 bases, with 13 bases left between them. Germline V lookup: CDR1 MGHRA, CDR2 YSYEKL. The CDR3 sequence is 14 residues long. The CDR3 loop is CASSQDTGRREQFF. For the CDR3, the DNA is TGCGCCAGCAGCCAAGATACGGGACGGAGGGAGCAGTTCTTC.

The V gene is TRBV27, the J gene TRBJ2-5, with 15 bases matching TRBD2. The junction had 3 bases not matched to a gene; V was cut back by 5 bases and J by 5 bases. The CDR3 loop spans 15 amino acids. Per germline, CDR1 MNHEY and CDR2 SMNVEV (reference sequence). In DNA form, the CDR3 reads TGTGCCAGCAGTGGACTAGCGGGAGGGCACGAGACCCAGTACTTC. As protein: CASSGLAGGHETQYF.

About this clonotype: Germline and junction disagree at one end, which may indicate a read error. The CDR3: CASSQDFRQGRSSAHF. For the CDR3, the DNA is TGTGCCAGCAGCCAAGATTTCCGGCAGGGGAGGTCTTCGGCTCACTTC. The V gene is TRBV4-2, the J gene TRBJ2-7; TRBD1 or TRBD2 may be the D gene (6 bases each). This CDR3 is 16 amino acids long. Germline values: CDR1 LGHNA, CDR2 YNFKEQ.

This clonotype was found a few times. The CDR3: CASSVGQLTDTQYF. The CDR3 nucleotides are TGTGCCAGCAGCGTAGGCCAGCTCACAGATACGCAGTATTTT. This chain connects TRBV9 to TRBJ2-3; D unclear. Trimming removed 0 bases at V and 2 bases at J, with 7 bases between. The CDR3 covers 14 residues. Looked up from germline, CDR1 is SGDLS and CDR2 is YYNGEE. The full variable domain, rest sourced from reference TRBV9 and TRBJ2-3, is DSGVTQTPKHLITATGQRVTLRCSPRSGDLSVYWYQQSLDQGLQFLIQYYNGEERAKGNILERFSAQQFPDLHSELNLSSLELGDSALYFCASSVGQLTDTQYFGPGTRLTVL.

The V call is TRBV3-1, the J call TRBJ2-3; a possible D gene is TRBD2 (5 bases). Trimming pared 1 base from V and 5 bases from J, leaving 22 bases between. CDR3 size: 18 residues. Germline lookup yields CDR1 LGHDT and CDR2 YNNKEL (reference sequence). The CDR3 sequence: CASSQVGAREWGRDTQYF. The CDR3 region has the DNA TGTGCCAGCAGCCAAGTGGGCGCGAGGGAGTGGGGTAGAGATACGCAGTATTTT.

The sample holds many counts of this clonotype. This CDR3 reads CSFRTSGRTDTQYF. The CDR3 nucleotides are TGCAGCTTCCGGACTAGCGGGAGAACAGATACGCAGTATTTT. The chain couples TRBV29-1 to TRBJ2-3; 13 nucleotides match TRBD2. The CDR3 extends over 14 amino acids. The V segment lost 8 bases and the J segment 3 bases; nucleotides outside the gene matches: 5. Germline CDR1 and CDR2: SQVTM and ANQGSEA.

The chain carries TRBV7-9 and TRBJ2-3; either TRBD1 or TRBD2 may supply D (5 bases each). The CDR3 runs to 15 residues. V gave up 4 bases and J gave up 1 base, with 12 bases separating them. The germline CDR1 and CDR2 sequences are SEHNR and FQNEAQ (reference sequence). CDR3 DNA: TGTGCCAGCAGCTCACCGGGACGCGGCACAGATACGCAGTATTTT. Translating it yields CASSSPGRGTDTQYF.

V usage is TRBV15 and J usage is TRBJ1-5, with TRBD1 identical over 7 bases. Germline V lookup: CDR1 LNHNV, CDR2 YYDKDF (reference sequence). The J segment lost 7 bases and the V segment lost 1 base, leaving 7 bases of the junction unmatched. This CDR3 contains 15 residues. The CDR3 region is CATSRAGTGEQPQHF. The CDR3 nucleotides are TGTGCCACCAGCAGAGCAGGAACAGGGGAGCAGCCCCAGCATTTT.

This clonotype was counted a few times. The V gene is TRBV7-3, the J gene TRBJ2-5; 9 bases agree with TRBD2. CDR1 is SGHTA and CDR2 is FQGTGA in the germline V gene. This CDR3 spans 15 amino acids. V was pared by 4 bases and J by 2 bases, with 5 bases of the junction left unmatched. DNA of the CDR3: TGTGCCAGCAGCTGGGGACTAGCAGAACAAGAGACCCAGTACTTC. As protein: CASSWGLAEQETQYF. The complete variable domain, with remaining parts taken from reference TRBV7-3 and TRBJ2-5, reads GAGVSQTPSNKVTEKGKYVELRCDPISGHTALYWYRQSLGQGPEFLIYFQGTGAADDSGLPNDRFFAVRPEGSVSTLKIQRTERGDSAVYLCASSWGLAEQETQYFGPGTRLLVL.

This clonotype was detected only a few times. The J gene is TRBJ2-2, the V gene TRBV14; 9 bases map to TRBD1. V lost 0 bases to trimming and J lost 7 bases; unmatched junction nucleotides: 12. Per the germline V gene, CDR1 is SGHDN and CDR2 is FVKESK. The CDR3 loop spans 18 amino acids. The CDR3 nucleotides read TGTGCCAGCAGCCAAGATCCCGTCGGGACAGGGTATAGCGGGGAGCTGTTTTTT. Protein: CASSQDPVGTGYSGELFF. Together with reference TRBV14 and TRBJ2-2, the CDR3 gives the full variable domain: EAGVTQFPSHSVIEKGQTVTLRCDPISGHDNLYWYRRVMGKEIKFLLHFVKESKQDESGMPNNRFLAERTGGTYSTLKVQPAELEDSGVYFCASSQDPVGTGYSGELFFGEGSRLTVL.

The gene calls are TRBV12-5 and TRBJ2-7; D call uncertain. V was cut by 3 bases and J by 6 bases, with 9 bases left in between. CDR3 length equals 12 residues. From germline, CDR1 is LGHNT and CDR2 FRNRAP. The CDR3 region has the DNA TGTGCTAGTGGTTTCGTCTCCCTCGAGCAGTACTTC. It codes for CASGFVSLEQYF.

In this sample, this clonotype turned up a few times. The chain uses TRBV29-1 and TRBJ1-1; 8 bases are a match to TRBD1. With V trimmed by 6 bases and J by 4 bases, 7 bases remained unmatched. The CDR3 length is 13 residues. Germline V gene lookup returns CDR1 SQVTM and CDR2 ANQGSEA. The CDR3 region is CSVADRGGTEAFF. The CDR3 nucleotides are TGCAGCGTAGCCGACAGGGGAGGCACTGAAGCTTTCTTT.

This clonotype was observed a few times. The chain recombines TRBV5-1 with TRBJ1-2; D unresolved. The CDR3 is made up of 13 amino acids. V was shortened by 4 bases and J by 6 bases, with 13 bases between the two germline ends. Per germline, CDR1 SGHRS and CDR2 YFSETQ. The CDR3 loop reads CASSQDKANGYTF. As DNA, the CDR3 is TGCGCCAGCAGCCAAGACAAAGCCAATGGCTACACCTTC. The whole variable domain, filled in from reference TRBV5-1 and TRBJ1-2, reads KAGVTQTPRYLIKTRGQQVTLSCSPISGHRSVSWYQQTPGQGLQFLFEYFSETQRNKGNFPGRFSGRQFSNSRSEMNVSTLELGDSALYLCASSQDKANGYTFGSGTRLTVV.

In its sample, this clonotype ranks as medium-sized. J is TRBJ2-1 and V is TRBV19, with 7 nucleotides matching TRBD2. The CDR3 extends over 14 amino acids. The trim removed 5 bases at V and 8 bases at J, leaving 9 bases unmatched. Germline values: CDR1 LNHDA, CDR2 SQIVND (reference sequence). In nucleotides, the CDR3 is TGTGCCAGTAGTCTTCGGACTAGATCGGATGAGCAGTTCTTC. Protein sequence: CASSLRTRSDEQFF. Full variable domain (outside the CDR3, taken from reference TRBV19 and TRBJ2-1): DGGITQSPKYLFRKEGQNVTLSCEQNLNHDAMYWYRQDPGQGLRLIYYSQIVNDFQKGDIAEGYSVSREKKESFPLTVTSAQKNPTAFYLCASSLRTRSDEQFFGPGTRLTVL.

This clonotype has only a few counts. V is TRBV10-3 and J is TRBJ2-1; TRBD2 might be the D (6 bases). The germline V gene has CDR1 ENHRY and CDR2 SYGVKD. The germline V and J ends were trimmed by 6 bases and 6 bases, with 15 bases remaining between them. This CDR3 is built from 14 residues. CDR3 amino acids: CAIRAGPEGNEQFF. In nucleotides, the CDR3 is TGTGCCATCAGGGCAGGCCCGGAGGGCAATGAGCAGTTCTTC.

The chain combines TRBV7-2 with TRBJ2-1; either TRBD1 or TRBD2 may supply D (6 bases each). The CDR3 has 15 residues. V was cut by 1 base and J by 9 bases, with 16 bases left in between. CDR1 is SGHTA, CDR2 FQGNSA, per germline. Here the CDR3 DNA reads TGTGCCAGCAGCTTAGTCGCAGGGGAGGTTAGTGAGCAGTTCTTC. Amino acids: CASSLVAGEVSEQFF. Based on the CDR3 plus reference TRBV7-2 and TRBJ2-1, the full variable domain is GAGVSQSPSNKVTEKGKDVELRCDPISGHTALYWYRQSLGQGLEFLIYFQGNSAPDKSGLPSDRFSAERTGGSVSTLTIQRTQQEDSAVYLCASSLVAGEVSEQFFGPGTRLTVL.

This clonotype was counted between two and nine times. The J gene is TRBJ2-1, the V gene TRBV9, with no clear D. The CDR3 is 14 residues long. Per the germline V gene, CDR1 is SGDLS and CDR2 is YYNGEE. The V end lost 2 bases, the J end lost 7 bases, and 13 bases lay between the germline ends. The CDR3 region has the DNA TGTGCCAGCAGCGTCGGCACCGTCGAAAATGAGCAGTTCTTC. As protein: CASSVGTVENEQFF.

This clonotype was detected a few times. The rearrangement joins TRBV20-1 to TRBJ2-2; D unresolved. This CDR3 region has 13 residues. The V gene's germline CDR1 is DFQATT and CDR2 SNEGSKA (reference sequence). V lost 1 base and J 3 bases, leaving 6 bases between the germline ends. CDR3 sequence reads: CSARGAYTGELFF. CDR3 DNA: TGCAGTGCTAGAGGGGCCTACACCGGGGAGCTGTTTTTT.

This clonotype was observed a few times. This chain uses TRBV12-3 or TRBV12-4 with TRBJ2-3; 7 nucleotides align to TRBD2. The CDR3 totals 12 residues. V was clipped by 5 bases and J by 10 bases; unmatched bases: 6. The CDR3 sequence: CASSEGGSSQYF. The CDR3 DNA reads as TGTGCCAGCAGTGAAGGCGGGAGCTCGCAGTATTTT.

This clonotype has a handful of counts. This rearrangement joins TRBV12-3 or TRBV12-4 to TRBJ2-3; a possible D gene is TRBD2 (5 bases). Trimming took 4 bases from V and 12 from J, leaving 26 bases between them. This CDR3 is built from 16 residues. The CDR3 nucleotides read TGTGCCAGCAGTTCCCCGGGGATCGGCCGGAAAAGGTCCCAGTATTTT. Translated: CASSSPGIGRKRSQYF.

V usage is TRBV18 and J usage is TRBJ1-1; D call uncertain. Germline V CDR1 and CDR2: KGHSH, LQKENI. The CDR3 has 14 amino acids. V dropped 3 bases and J dropped 7 bases, with 15 bases sitting between them. The CDR3 loop reads CASSPPDRAIEAFF. Here the CDR3 DNA reads TGTGCCAGCTCACCCCCGGATCGGGCGATTGAAGCTTTCTTT.

This clonotype occurred a few times. The V and J genes are TRBV6-5 and TRBJ2-1, with TRBD1 matching 8 bases. Germline-derived CDR1 and CDR2 are MNHEY and SVGAGI. Trimming cost V 5 bases and J 2 bases; bases outside gene matches: 5. The CDR3 contains 15 residues. The DNA for the CDR3 is TGTGCCAGCAGTATTGACAGGGGAACCTACAATGAGCAGTTCTTC. It is translated as CASSIDRGTYNEQFF.